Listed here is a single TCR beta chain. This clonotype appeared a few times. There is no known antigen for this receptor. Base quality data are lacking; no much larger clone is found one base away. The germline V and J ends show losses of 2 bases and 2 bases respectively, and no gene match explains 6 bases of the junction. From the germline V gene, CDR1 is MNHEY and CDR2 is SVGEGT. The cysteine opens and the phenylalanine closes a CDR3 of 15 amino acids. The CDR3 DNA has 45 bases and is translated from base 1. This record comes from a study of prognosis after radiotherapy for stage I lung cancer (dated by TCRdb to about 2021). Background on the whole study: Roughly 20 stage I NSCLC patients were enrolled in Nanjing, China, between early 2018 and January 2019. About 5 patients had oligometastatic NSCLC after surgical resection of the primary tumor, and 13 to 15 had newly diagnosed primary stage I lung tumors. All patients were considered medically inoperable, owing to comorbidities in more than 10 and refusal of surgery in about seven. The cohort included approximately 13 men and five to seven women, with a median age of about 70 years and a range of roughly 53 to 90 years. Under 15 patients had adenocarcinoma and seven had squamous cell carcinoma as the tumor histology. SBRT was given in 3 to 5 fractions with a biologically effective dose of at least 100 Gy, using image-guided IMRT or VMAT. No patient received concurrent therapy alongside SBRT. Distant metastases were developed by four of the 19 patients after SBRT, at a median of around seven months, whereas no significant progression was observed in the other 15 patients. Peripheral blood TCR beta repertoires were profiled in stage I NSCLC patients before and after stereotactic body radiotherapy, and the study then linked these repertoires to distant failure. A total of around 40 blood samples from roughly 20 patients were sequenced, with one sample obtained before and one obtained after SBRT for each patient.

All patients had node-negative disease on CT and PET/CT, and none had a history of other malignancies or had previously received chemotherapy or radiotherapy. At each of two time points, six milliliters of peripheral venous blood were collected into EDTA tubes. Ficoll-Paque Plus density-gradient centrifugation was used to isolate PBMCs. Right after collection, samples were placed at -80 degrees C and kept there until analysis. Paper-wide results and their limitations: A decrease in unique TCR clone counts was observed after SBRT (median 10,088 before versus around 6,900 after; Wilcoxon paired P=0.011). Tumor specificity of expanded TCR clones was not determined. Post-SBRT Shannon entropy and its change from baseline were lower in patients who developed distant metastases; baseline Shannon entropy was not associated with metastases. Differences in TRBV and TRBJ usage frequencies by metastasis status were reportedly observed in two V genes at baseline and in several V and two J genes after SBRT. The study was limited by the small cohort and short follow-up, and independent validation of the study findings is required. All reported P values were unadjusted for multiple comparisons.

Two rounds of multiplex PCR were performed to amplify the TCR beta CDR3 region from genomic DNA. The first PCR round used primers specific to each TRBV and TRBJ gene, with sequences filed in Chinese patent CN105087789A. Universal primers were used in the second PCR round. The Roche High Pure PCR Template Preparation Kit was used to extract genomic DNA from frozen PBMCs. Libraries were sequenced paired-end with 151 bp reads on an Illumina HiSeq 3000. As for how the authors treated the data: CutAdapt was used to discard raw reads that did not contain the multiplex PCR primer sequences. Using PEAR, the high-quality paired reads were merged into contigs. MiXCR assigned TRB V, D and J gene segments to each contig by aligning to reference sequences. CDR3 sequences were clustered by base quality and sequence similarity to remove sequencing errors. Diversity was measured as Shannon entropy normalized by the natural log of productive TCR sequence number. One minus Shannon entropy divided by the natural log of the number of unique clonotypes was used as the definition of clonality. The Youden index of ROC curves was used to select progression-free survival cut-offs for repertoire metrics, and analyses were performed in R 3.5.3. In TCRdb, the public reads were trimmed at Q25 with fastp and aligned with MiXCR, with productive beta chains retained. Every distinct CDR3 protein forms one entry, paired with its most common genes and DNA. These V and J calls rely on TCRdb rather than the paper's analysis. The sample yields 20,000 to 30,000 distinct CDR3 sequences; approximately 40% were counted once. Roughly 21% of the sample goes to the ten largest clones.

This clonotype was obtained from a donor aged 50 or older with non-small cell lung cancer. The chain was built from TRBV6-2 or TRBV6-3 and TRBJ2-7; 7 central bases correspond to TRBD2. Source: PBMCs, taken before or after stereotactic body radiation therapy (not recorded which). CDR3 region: CASSYLRGSPYEQYF. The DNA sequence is TGTGCCAGCAGTTACCTGCGGGGGTCCCCCTACGAGCAGTACTTC.